The clone carrying this TCR beta chain was observed a few times. The target antigen is unknown. One entry per CDR3 protein results from TCRdb running MiXCR on the 5' RACE reads. The table has some 730,000 distinct CDR3 sequences, about 20% seen once. This sample was taken from a study of identical twins. Study-wide findings and caveats: Invariant MAIT and iNKT cells could partly confound zero-insertion analyses.

Each donor was a healthy Caucasian. These data also formed part of another study, on T cells expressing NK-cell markers. That source notes: As a fraction of CD8+ T cells, dominant NKG2C+ clonotypes reached roughly 1.0-7.0% in more than five donors.

Sequencing used PBMCs. This TCR was recovered from a woman aged 18-29 years in good health.

The CDR3 nucleotides read TGTGCCAGCAGCAATGGTTCTCTTGGCTACACCTTC. Translated: CASSNGSLGYTF. This chain uses TRBV12-3 or TRBV12-4 with TRBJ1-2; D unresolved. V was trimmed by 6 bases and J by 7 bases, leaving 12 bases between them. CDR3 length: 12 residues.